Below are 29 T cell receptor beta chains sequenced from a single sample in a study of graft-versus-host responses after intestinal transplantation. The protocol was immunoSEQ multiplex PCR, while the TCRdb copy is restricted to in-frame clones and leaves out a portion. This sample has 25,000 to 35,000 clones, with approximately 93% found just once. The source material was PBMCs, sampled 66 days after intestinal transplant. The receptor source for this set is a human patient who received an intestinal transplant, so some T cells may come from the graft donor.

This rearrangement joins TRBV6-5 to TRBJ2-5, with D possibly being TRBD2 (5 bases). The J call may not be correct, given that the DNA end is closer to TRBJ2-7. Germline CDR1 is MNHEY and CDR2 is SVGAGI. This CDR3 has 15 residues. CDR3 amino acids: CASSYFRTGAYEQYF. The CDR3 DNA follows: TGTGCCAGCAGTTACTTTCGGACTGGAGCCTACGAGCAGTACTTC.

The genes are TRBV19 and TRBJ1-5, with 7 positions matching TRBD1. CDR1 LNHDA and CDR2 SQIVND come from the germline V gene (reference sequence). The CDR3 consists of 14 residues. Trimming removed 2 bases from V and 7 bases from J; junction bases left unmatched: 5. The CDR3 region is CASSITRGYQPQHF. The CDR3 DNA sequence: TGTGCCAGTAGTATAACCAGGGGGTACCAGCCCCAGCATTTT.

V gene TRBV7-9 combines with J gene TRBJ2-1; 7 nucleotides match TRBD2. V lost 5 bases to trimming and J lost 4 bases; unmatched junction nucleotides: 11. This CDR3 spans 16 amino acids. CDR1 is SEHNR and CDR2 is FQNEAQ in the germline V gene (reference sequence). The CDR3 sequence is CASSHTRTRGYNEQFF. The CDR3 region has the DNA TGTGCCAGCAGCCACACAAGGACTAGGGGATACAATGAGCAGTTCTTC.

The chain joins TRBV4-1 to TRBJ2-1, with 7 bases lining up with TRBD2. Germline V gene sequence: CDR1 MGHRA, CDR2 YSYEKL. The CDR3 length is 16 residues. Trimming took 1 base from V and 5 from J; bases not matched to a gene: 8. The DNA of the CDR3 is TGCGCCAGCAGCCAAGGACTAGCAGTCGGGAACAATGAGCAGTTCTTC. Its translation: CASSQGLAVGNNEQFF.

The chain has TRBV7-9 and TRBJ1-2; D unclear. The CDR3 loop spans 15 amino acids. From germline, CDR1 is SEHNR and CDR2 FQNEAQ (reference sequence). Trimming removed 1 base at V and 4 bases at J, with 13 bases between. The chain's CDR3 is CASSLGYGGPYGYTF. As DNA, the CDR3 is TGTGCCAGCAGCTTAGGGTATGGTGGGCCCTATGGCTACACCTTC.

CDR3 sequence: CASSQEGRDTGELFF. Here the CDR3 DNA reads TGCGCCAGCAGCCAAGAGGGCCGAGACACCGGGGAGCTGTTTTTT. The chain links TRBV4-1 to TRBJ2-2; D remains ambiguous. CDR1 and CDR2 (germline): MGHRA, YSYEKL. V was cut by 0 bases and J by 3 bases, with 8 bases left in between. The CDR3 loop spans 15 amino acids.

The CDR3 bases are TGTGCCAGCAGTCCTCCGCACGGAGGGGAGGGCAATCAGCCCCAGCATTTT. It translates to CASSPPHGGEGNQPQHF. The genes are TRBV7-2 and TRBJ1-5; a possible D gene is TRBD1 (5 bases). Germline V gene lookup returns CDR1 SGHTA and CDR2 FQGNSA. The CDR3 runs 17 residues. Trimming took 6 bases from V and 2 from J, leaving 20 bases between them.

The V and J genes are TRBV19 and TRBJ2-2; D is uncertain. From germline, CDR1 is LNHDA and CDR2 SQIVND (reference sequence). V dropped 1 base and J dropped 1 base, with 4 bases sitting between them. This CDR3 region has 14 residues. CDR3 sequence (DNA): TGTGCCAGTAGTATAGTAGGGAACACCGGGGAGCTGTTTTTT. It encodes CASSIVGNTGELFF.

This clone was picked up a small number of times. This sequence joins TRBV19 and TRBJ2-7, with 7 bases identical to TRBD1. V trimming: 8 bases; J trimming: 2 bases; junction bases outside the gene matches: 9. The CDR3 consists of 14 residues. Germline CDR1 reads LNHDA; CDR2 reads SQIVND (reference sequence). Here the CDR3 DNA reads TGTGCCAGTTCTACAGGGGTATCTACCTACGAGCAGTACTTC. Its translation: CASSTGVSTYEQYF.

This clone was picked up a small number of times. The chain joins TRBV27 to TRBJ2-7; a weak D match, TRBD2 (6 bases). Germline CDR1 and CDR2: MNHEY and SMNVEV (reference sequence). This CDR3 is 12 amino acids long. V lost 6 bases to trimming and J lost 3 bases, with 9 bases between them. The CDR3: CASRSGGYEQYF. The CDR3 nucleotides read TGTGCCAGCAGATCCGGGGGCTACGAGCAGTACTTC.

The chain combines TRBV11-3 with TRBJ2-7, with TRBD1 matching over 7 bases. CDR1 is SGHNT, CDR2 YENEEA, per germline. With V trimmed by 5 bases and J by 2 bases, 9 bases remained unmatched. CDR3 size: 15 residues. The CDR3 loop reads CASSPGKGAPYEQYF. CDR3 in DNA: TGTGCCAGCAGCCCCGGGAAGGGGGCGCCCTACGAGCAGTACTTC.

The chain carries TRBV7-2 and TRBJ2-1, with 7 bases identical to TRBD1. V lost 5 bases to trimming and J lost 3 bases; unmatched junction nucleotides: 10. The germline V gene has CDR1 SGHTA and CDR2 FQGNSA. The CDR3 is 16 amino acids. CDR3 nucleotide sequence: TGTGCCAGCAGCCCAGAATACCGGGACAGCTACAATGAGCAGTTCTTC. Translation gives CASSPEYRDSYNEQFF.

V and J are TRBV29-1 and TRBJ1-2; TRBD1 might be the D (6 bases). This CDR3 region has 13 residues. Germline V gives CDR1 SQVTM, CDR2 ANQGSEA. Trimming took off 6 bases at V and 2 bases at J, with 13 bases between the two ends. This chain's CDR3 is CSVVQTGNYGYTF. The CDR3 nucleotides are TGCAGCGTCGTCCAGACAGGAAACTATGGCTACACCTTC.

CDR3 sequence (DNA): TGTGCCAGCAGTTTCTCGACAGGGGGCATTAACTATGGCTACACCTTC. Protein: CASSFSTGGINYGYTF. The chain recombines TRBV27 with TRBJ1-2; 10 nucleotides align to TRBD1. In germline, CDR1 is MNHEY, CDR2 SMNVEV (reference sequence). The CDR3 length is 16 residues. V lost 3 bases and J lost 1; bases outside the gene matches: 5.

The chain links TRBV4-3 to TRBJ1-4; TRBD1 is a possible D gene (6 bases). The V gene's germline CDR1 is LGHNA and CDR2 YSLEER. Trimming removed 0 bases from V and 4 bases from J, with 9 bases in between. The CDR3 loop spans 15 amino acids. The CDR3 DNA is TGCGCCAGCAGCCAAGAAGAGGGGGATAATGAAAAACTGTTTTTT. This sequence encodes CASSQEEGDNEKLFF.

The chain links TRBV4-1 to TRBJ2-7, with unresolved D. The germline V gene encodes CDR1 MGHRA and CDR2 YSYEKL. The length of the CDR3 is 13 residues. The ends were cut back, 0 bases at V and 0 bases at J, with 3 bases in the middle. The CDR3 DNA follows: TGCGCCAGCAGCCAAGACAGCTCCTACGAGCAGTACTTC. As protein: CASSQDSSYEQYF.

This chain connects TRBV5-3 to TRBJ2-3; 10 nucleotides agree with TRBD2. TRBV5-3 is known as an ORF, though its function is uncertain. The CDR3 loop spans 16 amino acids. J lost 2 bases, V lost 0 bases, and 3 bases had no gene match. CDR3 protein: CARSLVSGGLTDTQYF. CDR3 nucleotides: TGTGCCAGAAGCTTGGTTAGCGGGGGGCTCACAGATACGCAGTATTTT.

The CDR3 region is CASSARVSGANVLTF. The CDR3 bases are TGTGCCAGCAGCGCCCGGGTCTCTGGGGCCAACGTCCTGACTTTC. The chain employs TRBV11-3 and TRBJ2-6; D unclear. This CDR3 is 15 amino acids long. Trimming pared 5 bases from V and 0 bases from J, leaving 8 bases between. The germline gives CDR1 SGHNT, CDR2 YENEEA.

The chain uses TRBV5-6 and TRBJ2-7; 8 bases align to TRBD1. The germline V gene encodes CDR1 SGHDT and CDR2 YYEEEE. CDR3 length equals 15 residues. V gave up 4 bases and J gave up 6 bases; unmatched junction bases: 12. CDR3 amino acids: CASSSIDRGSGEQYF. CDR3 nucleotides: TGTGCCAGCAGCAGCATTGACAGGGGATCGGGCGAGCAGTACTTC.

The chain joins TRBV6-6 to TRBJ1-2; 12 bases line up with TRBD1. The V gene end was trimmed by 2 bases and the J gene end by 6 bases; junction bases not matched to a gene: 4. From germline, CDR1 is MNHNY and CDR2 SVGAGI (reference sequence). The CDR3 is 15 amino acids. Here the CDR3 reads CASSYRDRGRHGYTF. The CDR3 nucleotides are TGTGCCAGCAGTTACAGGGACAGGGGGCGGCATGGCTACACCTTC.

This clone has a single count. The chain couples TRBV10-2 to TRBJ2-1; 11 bases align to TRBD2. With V trimmed by 6 bases and J by 8 bases, 6 bases remained unmatched. CDR3 length: 14 residues. Per germline, CDR1 WSHSY and CDR2 SAAADI. CDR3 sequence reads: CASRGGLADYEQFF. In DNA, the CDR3 is TGCGCCAGCAGAGGGGGACTAGCGGACTATGAGCAGTTCTTC.

This clone appeared once. The rearrangement joins TRBV11-2 to TRBJ2-1; unclear D gene. Looked up from germline, CDR1 is SGHAT and CDR2 is FQNNGV. This CDR3 is 11 amino acids long. The V gene lost 7 bases and the J gene lost 4 bases, with 5 bases spanning the gap. CDR3 bases: TGTGCCAGCACCAAGTACAATGAGCAGTTCTTC. Amino acids: CASTKYNEQFF.

The chain has TRBV4-3 and TRBJ2-5, with D perhaps being TRBD1 or TRBD2 (6 bases each). The tail of the sequence fits TRBJ2-7 better, so the J call may be wrong. CDR3 length: 14 residues. Germline CDR1 LGHNA, CDR2 YSLEER. The CDR3 loop is CASSQGGPFDEQYF. CDR3 bases: TGCGCCAGCAGCCAGGGGGGCCCTTTCGACGAGCAGTACTTC.

This clone has a single count. The V and J genes are TRBV6-5 and TRBJ1-1; TRBD1 is a possible D gene (6 bases). This CDR3 region has 13 residues. V gave up 8 bases and J gave up 7 bases, with 17 bases separating them. Per the germline V gene, CDR1 is MNHEY and CDR2 is SVGAGI. The CDR3 sequence is CASASGDGVEAFF. For the CDR3, the DNA is TGTGCCAGCGCGTCAGGGGACGGAGTTGAAGCTTTCTTT.

The gene calls are TRBV5-3 and TRBJ1-5; a weak D match, TRBD1 (5 bases). TRBV5-3 is given ORF status, its function remaining uncertain. Trimming cost V 3 bases and J 4 bases, with 14 bases left between them. CDR3 length: 15 residues. In DNA, the CDR3 is TGTGCCAGAAGCTGCCGGGACTTCAGTAATCAGCCCCAGCATTTT. This codes for CARSCRDFSNQPQHF.

Only one count was recorded for this clone. The chain couples TRBV9 to TRBJ2-3; D is ambiguous. Trimming left V 0 bases short and J 1 base short, with 9 bases between. CDR1 and CDR2 from the germline V gene are SGDLS and YYNGEE. This CDR3 is built from 15 residues. CDR3 coding DNA: TGTGCCAGCAGCGTAGGCGGCAGCCGCACAGATACGCAGTATTTT. Protein sequence: CASSVGGSRTDTQYF.

V usage is TRBV19 and J usage is TRBJ1-1; 7 positions match TRBD1. The germline CDR1 and CDR2 sequences are LNHDA and SQIVND (reference sequence). The CDR3 sequence is 12 residues long. V was clipped by 8 bases and J by 5 bases; unmatched bases: 5. The CDR3 coding sequence is TGTGCCAGTGACAGGGTGGGGACTGAAGCTTTCTTT. Translated: CASDRVGTEAFF.

This chain connects TRBV2 to TRBJ2-3, with 8 nucleotides matching TRBD1. In germline, CDR1 is SNHLY, CDR2 FYNNEI. This CDR3 contains 13 residues. V shed 9 bases, J shed 3 bases, and the junction held 5 bases outside the gene matches. The CDR3 region has the DNA TGTGCCAGTCGGACAGGGTTAACAGATACGCAGTATTTT. It translates to CASRTGLTDTQYF.

The chain uses TRBV7-2 and TRBJ1-1, with unresolved D. Trimming removed 4 bases at V and 2 bases at J, with 14 bases between. The CDR3 extends over 15 amino acids. CDR1 is SGHTA and CDR2 is FQGNSA in the germline V gene. The chain's CDR3 is CASSSSALPNTEAFF. The CDR3 region has the DNA TGTGCCAGCAGCTCCTCGGCCCTGCCAAACACTGAAGCTTTCTTT.